A single sample is the source of the 9 T cell receptor beta chains below, sequenced in a study of OX40 agonist ivuxolimab in advanced cancers. Profiled with immunoSEQ multiplex PCR; TCRdb holds only in-frame clones, not every one. Altogether roughly 19,000 clones are present, about nine tenths being singletons, with the ten largest covering around 60%. The sequenced sample was CD4+ or CD8+ T cells sorted from blood, obtained in a trial of the OX40 agonist ivuxolimab. The receptors were sampled from an adult with an advanced solid tumor such as melanoma, head and neck, liver or kidney cancer.

The chain recombines TRBV6-6 with TRBJ2-3; D not resolved. From germline, CDR1 is MNHNY and CDR2 SVGAGI (reference sequence). V was cut by 5 bases and J by 2 bases, with 11 bases left in between. The CDR3 has 14 amino acids. The CDR3 DNA is TGTGCCAGCAGTAGACACCATTCCACAGATACGCAGTATTTT. Translating it yields CASSRHHSTDTQYF.

Here the CDR3 DNA reads TGTGCCAGCAGCTTCCTCGGCGCAGCCTACGAGCAGTACTTC. Translated, it gives CASSFLGAAYEQYF. The genes are TRBV13 and TRBJ2-7; no definite D call. There are 14 residues in the CDR3. V was trimmed by 3 bases and J by 2 bases, leaving 11 bases between them. Germline V CDR1 and CDR2: PRHDT, FYEKMQ (reference sequence).

V usage is TRBV29-1 and J usage is TRBJ1-3, with no clear D. Per the germline V gene, CDR1 is SQVTM and CDR2 is ANQGSEA. V lost 6 bases to trimming and J lost 4 bases, with 7 bases between them. The length of the CDR3 is 11 residues. The CDR3 DNA sequence: TGCAGCGTCGACACAGGAAACACCATATATTTT. Translating it yields CSVDTGNTIYF.

The chain links TRBV7-9 to TRBJ2-3; TRBD2 is a possible D gene (7 bases). The CDR3 is 14 residues long. The V end was cut by 1 base, the J end by 5 bases, with 10 bases between. Germline V lookup: CDR1 SEHNR, CDR2 FQNEAQ (reference sequence). The CDR3 sequence is CASSLGGGLDTQYF. The CDR3 DNA is TGTGCCAGCAGCTTAGGGGGGGGCCTAGATACGCAGTATTTT.

The chain joins TRBV27 to TRBJ1-5, with a weak D call TRBD1 (6 bases). The V gene lost 6 bases and the J gene lost 0 bases, with 21 bases spanning the gap. The CDR3 is made up of 18 amino acids. In germline, CDR1 is MNHEY, CDR2 SMNVEV (reference sequence). CDR3 in amino acids: CASRSTGNPGVSNQPQHF. In DNA, the CDR3 is TGTGCCAGCAGGAGTACAGGGAATCCTGGGGTTAGCAATCAGCCCCAGCATTTT.

The gene calls are TRBV10-2 and TRBJ2-5; D tentatively reads TRBD1 or TRBD2 (5 bases each). The germline V and J ends were trimmed by 3 bases and 4 bases, with 15 bases remaining between them. The CDR3 runs 15 residues. The germline CDR1 and CDR2 sequences are WSHSY and SAAADI. CDR3 residues: CASSEWGGLSETQYF. In DNA form, the CDR3 reads TGCGCCAGCAGTGAATGGGGCGGACTCTCAGAGACCCAGTACTTC.

CDR3 region: CASSLKGTGALCLHF. The DNA for the CDR3 is TGTGCCAGCAGCCTAAAAGGGACAGGGGCTTTGTGTCTCCACTTT. The chain joins TRBV21-1 to TRBJ1-6; TRBD1, the table's D call, lacks a check against the DNA. TRBV21-1 is designated a pseudogene. The length of the CDR3 is 15 residues.

The CDR3 sequence: CASSDSQETGELFF. CDR3 coding DNA: TGTGCCAGCAGTGACTCTCAGGAAACCGGGGAGCTGTTTTTT. The chain joins TRBV6-4 to TRBJ2-2; no clear D gene. Germline CDR1 MRHNA, CDR2 SNTAGT. CDR3 length: 14 residues. Trimming removed 0 bases at V and 5 bases at J, with 7 bases between.

The chain employs TRBV4-1 and TRBJ1-1, with D unresolved. The CDR3 loop spans 14 amino acids. V was trimmed by 6 bases and J by 0 bases, leaving 11 bases between them. Germline V gene sequence: CDR1 MGHRA, CDR2 YSYEKL. CDR3 sequence: CASRGIGMNTEAFF. In DNA, the CDR3 is TGCGCCAGCAGGGGTATCGGTATGAACACTGAAGCTTTCTTT.